This entry lists 18 T cell receptor beta chains sequenced from one sample in a study of regulatory T cells in long-lasting Graves disease. Construction of TCR beta libraries relied on iRepertoire HTBI primers and on Arm-PCR targeting CDR3 regions. TCRdb fed the multiplex PCR reads into MiXCR, producing one record per CDR3 protein. The top ten hold roughly an eighth of the sample, which has about 470,000 distinct CDR3 sequences, 15% to 20% seen once. Indicated time point: newly diagnosed GD, antithyroid drugs for less than 3 months. Extracted PBMC RNA gave rise to the TCR library. This sample was also put to use in a study of T cells in Graves' hyperthyroidism and ophthalmopathy.

Sample: peripheral blood mononuclear cells (PBMCs), taken at new diagnosis, from a patient treated with antithyroid drugs. The receptor set was obtained from a middle-aged man with Graves disease.

This chain joins TRBV4-1 and TRBJ1-1; the match to TRBD1 covers 7 bases. This CDR3 spans 19 amino acids. V lost 4 bases to trimming and J lost 5 bases; unmatched junction nucleotides: 22. Per germline, CDR1 MGHRA and CDR2 YSYEKL. CDR3 DNA sequence: TGCGCCAGCAGCCTTCCCGCCGGGACAGTCCTCAGTCTGGGGACTGAAGCTTTCTTT. It codes for CASSLPAGTVLSLGTEAFF.

This clonotype was counted ten times or more. The rearrangement joins TRBV7-9 to TRBJ1-1; the D is unclear. This CDR3 region has 14 residues. Germline loops: CDR1 SEHNR, CDR2 FQNEAQ (reference sequence). The V gene lost 0 bases and the J gene lost 0 bases, with 5 bases spanning the gap. CDR3 amino acids: CASSLASLNTEAFF. In DNA, the CDR3 is TGTGCCAGCAGCTTAGCCAGCTTGAACACTGAAGCTTTCTTT.

This clonotype was observed many times. The genes are TRBV18 and TRBJ2-5; the D is unclear. Per germline, CDR1 KGHSH and CDR2 LQKENI. The CDR3 is 13 residues long. Trimming left V 0 bases short and J 9 bases short, with 11 bases between. CDR3 in DNA: TGTGCCAGCTCACCACCGATTTCGGCAGCCCAGTACTTC. This codes for CASSPPISAAQYF.

This clonotype was counted a few times. V is TRBV14 and J is TRBJ2-1, with TRBD2 matching 16 bases. The junction had 13 bases not matched to a gene; V was cut back by 3 bases and J by 8 bases. Germline CDR1 is SGHDN and CDR2 is FVKESK. The CDR3 has 19 residues. CDR3 loop: CASSHPSGTSGRARDEQFF. As DNA, the CDR3 is TGTGCCAGCAGCCATCCCTCCGGGACTAGCGGGAGGGCCAGGGATGAGCAGTTCTTC.

This clonotype was observed at least ten times. The junction departs from germline at one end; a sequencing error may be responsible. The genes are TRBV5-1 and TRBJ2-7, with TRBD1 identical over 7 bases. There are 13 residues in the CDR3. Germline V gives CDR1 SGHRS, CDR2 YFSETQ. CDR3 in amino acids: CASSTGQSYEQYF. CDR3 in DNA: TGTGCCAGCAGCACGGGACAGTCCTACGAGCAGTACTTC. Full variable domain (outside the CDR3, taken from reference TRBV5-1 and TRBJ2-7): KAGVTQTPRYLIKTRGQQVTLSCSPISGHRSVSWYQQTPGQGLQFLFEYFSETQRNKGNFPGRFSGRQFSNSRSEMNVSTLELGDSALYLCASSTGQSYEQYFGPGTRLTVT.

The V gene is TRBV19, the J gene TRBJ1-2, with a weak D call TRBD1 (6 bases). V was clipped by 7 bases and J by 4 bases, with 19 bases between them. CDR1 and CDR2 from the germline V gene are LNHDA and SQIVND (reference sequence). There are 15 residues in the CDR3. This CDR3 is CASTTISTGIYGYTF. CDR3 nucleotide sequence: TGTGCCAGTACCACAATTTCGACAGGCATCTATGGCTACACCTTC.

The J gene is TRBJ2-2, the V gene TRBV28; 12 bases match TRBD2. Trimming at V came to 4 bases and at J to 6 bases, leaving 9 bases not matched to a gene. The CDR3 is 17 amino acids. Germline loops: CDR1 MDHEN, CDR2 SYDVKM. CDR3 sequence (DNA): TGTGCCAGCAGTTCAAGACTAGCGGGAGTCGGGGCCGGGGAGCTGTTTTTT. It specifies CASSSRLAGVGAGELFF.

The sample holds many counts of this clonotype. The chain carries TRBV3-1 and TRBJ1-1; possibly TRBD1 for D (5 bases). From germline, CDR1 is LGHDT and CDR2 YNNKEL (reference sequence). This CDR3 contains 16 residues. V lost 0 bases, J lost 4 bases, and 15 bases lay in between. CDR3 in amino acids: CASSQEGRGGGTEAFF. CDR3 bases: TGTGCCAGCAGCCAAGAAGGGAGGGGAGGTGGCACTGAAGCTTTCTTT.

This clonotype was detected ten times or more. CDR3 protein: CASSFSLAGGRGTQYF. The CDR3 nucleotides are TGTGCCAGCAGTTTTTCCCTAGCGGGAGGGAGGGGTACGCAGTATTTT. The genes are TRBV28 and TRBJ2-3, with 12 nucleotides matching TRBD2. The CDR3 length is 16 residues. The germline V gene has CDR1 MDHEN and CDR2 SYDVKM. Trimming took 3 bases from V and 8 from J; bases not matched to a gene: 9.

The sample holds many counts of this clonotype. V and J are TRBV11-3 and TRBJ1-1; D remains ambiguous. The CDR3 runs to 13 residues. The V end lost 5 bases, the J end lost 3 bases, and 10 bases lay between the germline ends. Per the germline V gene, CDR1 is SGHNT and CDR2 is YENEEA. CDR3 DNA sequence: TGTGCCAGCAGCCCCTCGGCGGACACTGAAGCTTTCTTT. Amino acids: CASSPSADTEAFF.

This clonotype was detected a few times. V gene TRBV6-1 combines with J gene TRBJ2-7; a possible D gene is TRBD2 (6 bases). V shed 5 bases and J shed 4 bases, with 15 bases lying between them. CDR1 MNHNS and CDR2 SASEGT come from the germline V gene. The CDR3 has 14 amino acids. CDR3: CASSKTSQTYEQYF. In DNA, the CDR3 is TGTGCCAGCAGTAAGACTAGTCAAACTTACGAGCAGTACTTC.

This clonotype appeared many times. CDR3 sequence reads: CASSLPSSNEQFF. The CDR3 region has the DNA TGTGCCAGCAGCTTACCTAGCTCCAATGAGCAGTTCTTC. The chain carries TRBV3-1 and TRBJ2-1, with D perhaps TRBD2 (5 bases). This CDR3 has 13 amino acids. Deletions cut 5 bases from V and 6 bases from J, with 11 bases between. Germline CDR1 is LGHDT and CDR2 is YNNKEL (reference sequence).

This clonotype has only a few counts. This chain links TRBV29-1 with TRBJ2-1, with D possibly TRBD1 on 6 matching bases. This CDR3 has 15 residues. Germline lookup yields CDR1 SQVTM and CDR2 ANQGSEA. Trimming cost V 0 bases and J 4 bases, with 13 bases left between them. The CDR3 region has the DNA TGCAGCGTTGAAGATCTTAGGACAGTATACAATGAGCAGTTCTTC. This sequence encodes CSVEDLRTVYNEQFF.

The rearrangement joins TRBV4-1 to TRBJ2-7, with 9 bases matching TRBD2. In germline, CDR1 is MGHRA, CDR2 YSYEKL. Unmatched junction bases numbered 8, after V lost 2 bases and J lost 6 bases. This CDR3 has 15 residues. The DNA for the CDR3 is TGCGCCAGCAGCCAACTAGCGGGATCCGCTGGCGAGCAGTACTTC. Translated, it gives CASSQLAGSAGEQYF.

This clonotype came up many times. V usage is TRBV20-1 and J usage is TRBJ2-1; no clear D. Germline V gene lookup returns CDR1 DFQATT and CDR2 SNEGSKA (reference sequence). CDR3 length: 16 amino acids. Trimming took off 5 bases at V and 8 bases at J, with 25 bases between the two ends. The CDR3 is CSAENTRTRPVDEQFF. In nucleotides, the CDR3 is TGCAGTGCTGAGAATACCAGGACCAGGCCGGTGGATGAGCAGTTCTTC.

This clonotype has a count of ten or more. The V gene is TRBV5-4, the J gene TRBJ2-3, with TRBD2 matching over 7 bases. Looked up from germline, CDR1 is SGHNT and CDR2 is YYREEE (reference sequence). V gave up 7 bases and J gave up 0 bases; unmatched junction bases: 8. The CDR3 extends over 15 amino acids. The CDR3 spells CASRQAGRSTDTQYF. CDR3 sequence (DNA): TGTGCCAGCCGTCAAGCGGGGCGGAGCACAGATACGCAGTATTTT. Based on the CDR3 plus reference TRBV5-4 and TRBJ2-3, the full variable domain is ETGVTQSPTHLIKTRGQQVTLRCSSQSGHNTVSWYQQALGQGPQFIFQYYREEENGRGNFPPRFSGLQFPNYSSELNVNALELDDSALYLCASRQAGRSTDTQYFGPGTRLTVL.

This clonotype was found many times. The chain employs TRBV20-1 and TRBJ2-1, with a tentative D call TRBD2 (5 bases). The V gene lost 1 base and the J gene lost 4 bases, with 17 bases spanning the gap. CDR1 is DFQATT and CDR2 is SNEGSKA in the germline V gene (reference sequence). The CDR3 sequence is 16 residues long. In DNA form, the CDR3 reads TGCAGTGCTAGAGGTCGGACTGTCCCTTTTTACAATGAGCAGTTCTTC. It encodes CSARGRTVPFYNEQFF.

In this sample, this clonotype turned up many times. CDR3 amino acids: CASSTGGSANTEAFF. DNA of the CDR3: TGTGCCAGCAGTACAGGGGGATCGGCGAACACTGAAGCTTTCTTT. V usage is TRBV16 and J usage is TRBJ1-1; 8 bases are a match to TRBD1. Germline lookup yields CDR1 KGHSY and CDR2 FQNENV. CDR3 length: 15 residues. V lost 6 bases and J lost 1; bases outside the gene matches: 7. The full variable domain, its missing parts supplied by reference TRBV16 and TRBJ1-1, is GEEVAQTPKHLVRGEGQKAKLYCAPIKGHSYVFWYQQVLKNEFKFLISFQNENVFDETGMPKERFSAKCLPNSPCSLEIQATKLEDSAVYFCASSTGGSANTEAFFGQGTRLTVV.